What follows are 16 T cell receptor beta chains derived from one specimen sequenced in a study of long-term antiretroviral therapy in people with HIV. Researchers ran immunoSEQ v3.0 at survey level. This table comes from immunoSEQ multiplex PCR, and its TCRdb copy is limited to in-frame clones, with some not included. This table holds some 28,000 clones, approximately 80% found once. The material sequenced was unsorted PBMCs, taken 0.3 years after starting antiretroviral therapy. These TCRs come from a man aged 35-49 years with HIV.

Judged by abundance, this clone is large. The chain carries TRBV19 and TRBJ1-2, with D perhaps matching TRBD1 (5 bases). V gave up 1 base and J gave up 4 bases, with 16 bases separating them. Germline CDR1 reads LNHDA; CDR2 reads SQIVND (reference sequence). The CDR3 has 16 residues. The DNA for the CDR3 is TGTGCCAGTAGTATAGGCTTAACAGGAGTTCTCTATGGCTACACCTTC. This codes for CASSIGLTGVLYGYTF.

This chain links TRBV4-3 with TRBJ2-1; D is ambiguous. Germline lookup yields CDR1 LGHNA and CDR2 YSLEER. The CDR3 is made up of 13 amino acids. V lost 0 bases and J lost 3, with 3 bases in between. The CDR3 loop is CASSQEDYNEQFF. In DNA form, the CDR3 reads TGCGCCAGCAGCCAAGAGGACTACAATGAGCAGTTCTTC.

This chain joins TRBV6-1 and TRBJ1-2; no reliable D call. The CDR3 spans 12 residues. V lost 11 bases and J lost 8, with 18 bases in between. CDR1 and CDR2 (germline): MNHNS, SASEGT. CDR3 protein: CAGWHFVKGYTF. The DNA for the CDR3 is TGTGCCGGTTGGCACTTCGTTAAGGGCTACACCTTC.

V and J are TRBV21-1 and TRBJ1-2. TRBV21-1 constitutes a pseudogene. This CDR3 spans 16 amino acids. The CDR3 DNA follows: TGTGCCAGCAGCAAAATAGGGCCCGCGGCGGACTATGGCTACACCTTC. Its protein product is CASSKIGPAADYGYTF.

The chain couples TRBV27 to TRBJ1-3, with D unresolved. CDR1 and CDR2 from the germline V gene are MNHEY and SMNVEV (reference sequence). Between the trimmed V and J ends, which lost 0 bases and 0 bases, there was a span of 6 bases. The CDR3 is 15 amino acids. DNA of the CDR3: TGTGCCAGCAGTTTATCGCGGTCCTCTGGAAACACCATATATTTT. Its translation is CASSLSRSSGNTIYF.

The rearrangement joins TRBV2 to TRBJ2-4; the D gene is possibly TRBD2 (6 bases). The CDR3 spans 15 residues. Trimming stripped 6 bases from V and 1 base from J, with 13 bases between. The germline CDR1 and CDR2 sequences are SNHLY and FYNNEI. DNA of the CDR3: TGTGCCAGCAGGTCTGACCGGGGGGCCAAAAACATTCAGTACTTC. This translates into CASRSDRGAKNIQYF.

The chain uses TRBV5-4 and TRBJ2-1, with TRBD2 matching over 8 bases. Germline V lookup: CDR1 SGHNT, CDR2 YYREEE (reference sequence). The length of the CDR3 is 15 residues. V gave up 3 bases and J gave up 5 bases; unmatched junction bases: 7. The CDR3 DNA is TGTGCCAGCAGCTCCCCCGGACTAGCAGACAATGAGCAGTTCTTC. Amino acid sequence: CASSSPGLADNEQFF.

This chain connects TRBV11-2 to TRBJ2-2; TRBD1 matches at 7 bases. The CDR3 runs 15 residues. V gave up 7 bases and J gave up 7 bases; unmatched junction bases: 12. Per germline, CDR1 SGHAT and CDR2 FQNNGV. CDR3 loop: CASNGETGLDGELFF. The CDR3 DNA reads as TGTGCCAGCAACGGAGAGACAGGGTTGGACGGGGAGCTGTTTTTT.

The rearrangement uses TRBV4-1 and TRBJ2-7; D might be TRBD1 or TRBD2, each matching 5 bases. The germline V and J ends were trimmed by 0 bases and 3 bases, with 15 bases remaining between them. Germline V lookup: CDR1 MGHRA, CDR2 YSYEKL. This CDR3 is built from 16 residues. CDR3 coding DNA: TGCGCCAGCAGCCAAGATGGGACCGAGCCCTACTACGAGCAGTACTTC. Its protein product is CASSQDGTEPYYEQYF.

The chain joins TRBV2 to TRBJ1-5; D gene unclear. The CDR3 runs to 14 residues. Trimming removed 6 bases from V and 2 bases from J, with 11 bases in between. The V gene's germline CDR1 is SNHLY and CDR2 FYNNEI. As DNA, the CDR3 is TGTGCCAGCAGGGGTGTTATGGGCAATCAGCCCCAGCATTTT. Amino acid sequence: CASRGVMGNQPQHF.

The genes are TRBV7-6 and TRBJ1-2; 9 positions agree with TRBD1. V gave up 6 bases and J gave up 4 bases; unmatched junction bases: 6. The CDR3 loop spans 14 amino acids. The germline CDR1 and CDR2 sequences are SGHVS and FNYEAQ. The CDR3 DNA follows: TGTGCCAGCAGTGCCGGGACAGGGTTCTATGGCTACACCTTC. Its protein is CASSAGTGFYGYTF.

The DNA for the CDR3 is TGCGCCAGCTCCGGGGGGGCGAGCTCCTACGAGCAGTACTTC. Translation: CASSGGASSYEQYF. V and J are TRBV5-1 and TRBJ2-7; 8 bases fit TRBD2. Germline CDR1 and CDR2: SGHRS and YFSETQ. The trim removed 7 bases at V and 0 bases at J, leaving 6 bases unmatched. CDR3 length: 14 residues.

This clone was recorded once. The rearrangement links TRBV7-9 to TRBJ2-2; the D gene is possibly TRBD2 (6 bases). There are 16 residues in the CDR3. The V gene lost 4 bases and the J gene lost 0 bases, with 12 bases spanning the gap. CDR1 SEHNR and CDR2 FQNEAQ come from the germline V gene (reference sequence). The CDR3 reads CASSSWAGPNTGELFF. The CDR3 DNA reads as TGTGCCAGCAGCTCCTGGGCGGGGCCGAACACCGGGGAGCTGTTTTTT.

The V and J genes are TRBV21-1 and TRBJ2-7; the D call in the table, TRBD1, was not verified against the DNA. TRBV21-1 is a pseudogene segment. This CDR3 spans 15 amino acids. CDR3 DNA: TGTGCCAGCAGCAAGGGCAGGGGGCGATCGTACGAGCAGTACTTC. It codes for CASSKGRGRSYEQYF.

The chain carries TRBV6-5 and TRBJ1-2; possible D gene TRBD1, 6 bases. The CDR3 runs to 15 residues. Germline V gene sequence: CDR1 MNHEY, CDR2 SVGAGI. V lost 0 bases and J 6 bases, leaving 14 bases between the germline ends. This CDR3 is CASSYSPTGRDGYTF. CDR3 bases: TGTGCCAGCAGTTACTCGCCGACAGGAAGGGATGGCTACACCTTC.

This rearrangement joins TRBV5-5 to TRBJ2-4, with unresolved D. Germline V CDR1 and CDR2: SGHKS, YYEKEE (reference sequence). The V gene lost 3 bases and the J gene lost 0 bases, with 16 bases spanning the gap. This CDR3 comprises 17 residues. The CDR3 protein is CASSSSDGSLAKNIQYF. The CDR3 nucleotides are TGTGCCAGCAGCTCCTCGGACGGGTCCCTAGCCAAAAACATTCAGTACTTC.